This T cell receptor beta chain is drawn from a study of response to subunit inactivated influenza vaccine. The study, taken as a whole, reports: A suggestion made by the authors is that each seasonal influenza vaccination recruits few new T cells.

To note about this clonotype: Its matching antigen is unknown.

TCRdb re-derived calls from the RT-PCR reads in MiXCR, one entry per CDR3 protein. This table has 800,000 or so distinct CDR3 sequences, 20% to 25% appearing once. This CDR3 has 15 amino acids. The trim removed 3 bases at V and 1 base at J, leaving 2 bases unmatched. Germline assignment: CDR1 KGHDR and CDR2 SFDVKD. The rearrangement joins TRBV24-1 to TRBJ2-7, with 10 bases matching TRBD2. Material: PBMCs from blood, obtained more than 4 days after vaccination. The receptor was derived from a man in his forties or fifties who received an inactivated influenza vaccine. The CDR3 coding sequence is TGTGCCACCAGTGATCCTAGCGGGAGTTCCTACGAGCAGTACTTC. Protein product: CATSDPSGSSYEQYF.